This TCR beta chain was found in a study of blood T cell repertoires in COVID-19. Followed over time, Seattle patients had been enrolled while infection was active. Authors' processing steps: Nucleated cell number was recorded as an estimate derived from reference gene primer amplification. Using immunoSEQ multiplex PCR, the repertoire was profiled, and TCRdb retains in-frame clones only, with some absent. From that table come the V and J calls and clone size; the DNA was used to work out D and trimming. The repertoire holds about 94,000 clones, approximately 84% seen once, with approximately 6.3% in the top ten. This receptor was taken from a man between 65 and 80 years old with COVID-19, enrolled during active disease. The source material was peripheral blood.

This CDR3 is CASSQKAGYEQYF. CDR3 sequence (DNA): TGCGCCAGCAGCCAAAAGGCGGGGTACGAGCAGTACTTC. V is TRBV4-3 and J is TRBJ2-7; tentatively, D is TRBD2 (6 bases). Germline V CDR1 and CDR2: LGHNA, YSLEER. The CDR3 covers 13 residues. V shed 2 bases and J shed 4 bases, with 9 bases lying between them.